This T cell receptor beta chain is drawn from a study of naive and memory T cell subsets. Whole-study findings and limits: Activation and differentiation may alter RNA-based TCR counts. Especially in CD8 cells, naive repertoires contained a few larger clonotypes, possibly CD45RA-re-expressing memory cells.

An equimolar mix of two oligonucleotides served as the beta constant-region primer for TRBC1 and TRBC2. Ligated cDNA was amplified by four rounds of PCR with nested alpha and beta constant-region primers and SP2. A 12-nucleotide UMI and the SP2 primer were added to the cDNA 3' end by oligonucleotide ligation. In TCRdb, the UMI-ligation and nested PCR reads were re-called with MiXCR into one record per CDR3 protein. The sample yields 95,000 to 110,000 distinct CDR3 sequences, roughly 14% seen once. CMV status came from CD4+ IFNgamma after overnight CMV lysate stimulation. This CDR3 region has 17 residues. CDR1 is DFQATT, CDR2 SNEGSKA, per germline (reference sequence). The V gene lost 1 base and the J gene lost 3 bases, with 18 bases spanning the gap. This clonotype was seen a few times. Its target is unknown.

The origin of this receptor is a human donor in good health. The chain joins TRBV20-1 to TRBJ2-2; tentatively, D is TRBD2 (5 bases). Sequences were obtained from naive CD8+ T cells from blood. CDR3 sequence reads: CSARVGTEGWDTGELFF. The DNA for the CDR3 is TGCAGTGCTAGAGTGGGAACAGAGGGATGGGACACCGGGGAGCTGTTTTTT.